A single sample is the source of the 24 T cell receptor beta chains below, sequenced in a study of T cells in Graves' hyperthyroidism and ophthalmopathy. The CDR3 regions of TCR beta were amplified from RNA transcripts. In the first-round RT-PCR of the TCR CDR3, the HTBI primer set was used. TCRdb re-analysed the multiplex PCR reads in MiXCR, keeping a single row per CDR3 protein. Among some 570,000 distinct CDR3 sequences, approximately 15% were seen once, and the ten largest hold over 6%. Input material: blood. All receptors derive from a woman under 30 with Graves' ophthalmopathy.

This clonotype was observed at least ten times. The CDR3: CASSYLHRARAFF. The CDR3 DNA sequence: TGTGCCAGCAGTTACTTGCACAGGGCACGAGCTTTCTTT. The V gene is TRBV6-5, the J gene TRBJ1-1; D perhaps matches TRBD1 (6 bases). V was trimmed by 1 base and J by 10 bases, leaving 13 bases between them. Germline CDR1 is MNHEY and CDR2 is SVGAGI. The CDR3 totals 13 residues.

Comments on this clonotype: One end of the junction varies from germline; a read error may be responsible. The gene calls are TRBV11-2 and TRBJ2-2; no clear D. Germline CDR1 SGHAT, CDR2 FQNNGV. The CDR3 length is 17 residues. The CDR3 DNA reads TGTGCCAGCAACTTAGACGGGCCAGCCCATCCTAGCGGGGAGCTGTTTTTT. It is translated as CASNLDGPAHPSGELFF. The whole variable domain, filled in from reference TRBV11-2 and TRBJ2-2, reads EAGVAQSPRYKIIEKRQSVAFWCNPISGHATLYWYQQILGQGPKLLIQFQNNGVVDDSQLPKDRFSAERLKGVDSTLKIQPAKLEDSAVYLCASNLDGPAHPSGELFFGEGSRLTVL.

This clonotype was counted ten times or more. This chain links TRBV6-1 with TRBJ2-3; D is perhaps TRBD2 (6 bases). Germline V gene lookup returns CDR1 MNHNS and CDR2 SASEGT. The CDR3 is made up of 14 amino acids. Trimming stripped 6 bases from V and 5 bases from J, with 15 bases between. CDR3 nucleotides: TGTGCCAGCAGCCTCGGGAGTGTTCAAGATACGCAGTATTTT. Protein product: CASSLGSVQDTQYF.

This clonotype was counted a few times. The CDR3 region is CASSSQSVTQYF. In nucleotides, the CDR3 is TGTGCCAGTAGTTCGCAGAGTGTTACGCAGTATTTT. The chain carries TRBV19 and TRBJ2-3; no clear D gene. Germline assignment: CDR1 LNHDA and CDR2 SQIVND (reference sequence). The V gene lost 5 bases and the J gene lost 8 bases, with 11 bases spanning the gap. This CDR3 has 12 amino acids.

The chain links TRBV4-1 to TRBJ2-1; possible D gene TRBD1, 6 bases. Trimming took off 0 bases at V and 6 bases at J, with 21 bases between the two ends. The CDR3 loop spans 18 amino acids. Germline CDR1 is MGHRA and CDR2 is YSYEKL. For the CDR3, the DNA is TGCGCCAGCAGCCAAGAAGGGGGTTCTGGGTGGGTTGGCAATGAGCAGTTCTTC. This encodes CASSQEGGSGWVGNEQFF.

Details on this clonotype: A much larger clone lies one base from this, so it may be a read error. CDR3 sequence (DNA): TGTGCCAGCAGCCGGCCGTCAGGGTGGGGGGCCGGGGAGCTGTTTTTT. This encodes CASSRPSGWGAGELFF. The chain joins TRBV11-2 to TRBJ2-2, with a tentative D call TRBD2 (6 bases). The CDR3 loop spans 16 amino acids. CDR1 and CDR2 from the germline V gene are SGHAT and FQNNGV. Trimming removed 5 bases from V and 6 bases from J, with 19 bases in between.

This chain uses TRBV19 with TRBJ2-1, with D unresolved. V lost 3 bases, J lost 0 bases, and 9 bases lay in between. The CDR3 is 15 residues long. CDR1 is LNHDA, CDR2 SQIVND, per germline (reference sequence). The chain's CDR3 is CASSIGKSSYNEQFF. CDR3 coding DNA: TGTGCCAGTAGTATCGGAAAGAGCTCCTACAATGAGCAGTTCTTC.

This clonotype was seen many times. This rearrangement joins TRBV28 to TRBJ2-1; 9 bases are a match to TRBD2. CDR1 and CDR2 from the germline V gene are MDHEN and SYDVKM. Losses at the gene ends were 6 bases for V and 6 bases for J; bases not matched to a gene: 12. This CDR3 region has 16 residues. Here the CDR3 reads CASSSPLAGVGNEQFF. The CDR3 DNA is TGTGCCAGCAGCTCTCCATTAGCGGGAGTTGGCAATGAGCAGTTCTTC.

This clonotype was observed many times. Here the CDR3 DNA reads TGTGCCAGCATTACAGGGTTCTCGAAAGCTTTCTTT. Protein sequence: CASITGFSKAFF. This chain links TRBV28 with TRBJ1-1; D might be TRBD1 (6 bases). The V gene's germline CDR1 is MDHEN and CDR2 SYDVKM. V shed 7 bases and J shed 9 bases, with 15 bases lying between them. The CDR3 totals 12 residues.

This clonotype was detected ten times or more. This chain links TRBV7-2 with TRBJ2-6; no clear D. Germline CDR1 reads SGHTA; CDR2 reads FQGNSA. Trimming shortened V by 1 base and J by 4 bases, and 2 bases separated the two germline ends. This CDR3 comprises 13 residues. This chain's CDR3 is CASSLGGANVLTF. The CDR3 DNA sequence: TGTGCCAGCAGCTTAGGAGGGGCCAACGTCCTGACTTTC.

This clonotype appeared a few times. The chain employs TRBV19 and TRBJ2-7; 9 nucleotides line up with TRBD1. J was trimmed by 3 bases and V by 8 bases; bases with no gene match: 5. Per germline, CDR1 LNHDA and CDR2 SQIVND (reference sequence). The CDR3 covers 13 residues. This CDR3 is CASGSGQGYEQYF. DNA for the CDR3: TGTGCCAGTGGGTCGGGACAGGGCTACGAGCAGTACTTC.

This clonotype was seen many times. The CDR3 is CASSLDRGRFEQYF. In DNA, the CDR3 is TGTGCCAGCAGCCTGGACAGGGGGCGTTTCGAGCAGTACTTC. The chain uses TRBV4-2 and TRBJ2-7, with 11 bases fitting TRBD1. The CDR3 totals 14 residues. The J segment lost 6 bases and the V segment lost 4 bases, leaving 5 bases of the junction unmatched. Germline V gives CDR1 LGHNA, CDR2 YNFKEQ.

Ten or more counts support this clonotype. This chain connects TRBV12-3 or TRBV12-4 to TRBJ2-3; possible D gene TRBD1, 6 bases. The V and J ends lost 5 bases and 5 bases respectively, with 11 bases between them. This CDR3 spans 13 amino acids. The CDR3 coding sequence is TGTGCCAGCAGTCCTACAGGGATAGATACGCAGTATTTT. Its protein product is CASSPTGIDTQYF.

This clonotype was detected only a few times. Here the CDR3 reads CASSAGTGVNTEAFF. The CDR3 DNA reads as TGTGCCAGCAGCGCCGGGACAGGGGTGAACACTGAAGCTTTCTTT. This sequence joins TRBV9 and TRBJ1-1; 10 bases line up with TRBD1. The CDR3 length is 15 residues. The V and J ends lost 3 bases and 0 bases, in that order; junction bases with no gene match: 2. From germline, CDR1 is SGDLS and CDR2 YYNGEE.

This clonotype has more than one count but fewer than ten. The chain is built from TRBV19 and TRBJ1-4; 8 bases are a match to TRBD1. CDR3 length: 15 residues. Per the germline V gene, CDR1 is LNHDA and CDR2 is SQIVND (reference sequence). V was pared by 5 bases and J by 6 bases, with 8 bases of the junction left unmatched. CDR3 sequence: CASSPQGGRYEKLFF. The CDR3 region has the DNA TGTGCCAGTAGTCCACAGGGGGGGCGTTATGAAAAACTGTTTTTT.

This clonotype occurred many times. This chain joins TRBV7-9 and TRBJ2-3; TRBD1 or TRBD2 may be the D gene (5 bases each). The germline gives CDR1 SEHNR, CDR2 FQNEAQ (reference sequence). The CDR3 consists of 16 residues. Trimming left V 3 bases short and J 4 bases short, with 17 bases between. CDR3 in amino acids: CASSFPRDLSSDTQYF. The CDR3 DNA is TGTGCCAGCAGCTTTCCGAGGGACCTCTCTTCAGATACGCAGTATTTT.

This clonotype has more than one count but fewer than ten. J is TRBJ2-7 and V is TRBV9; D might be TRBD1 (6 bases). This CDR3 is built from 15 residues. Germline V CDR1 and CDR2: SGDLS, YYNGEE. V was shortened by 3 bases and J by 0 bases, with 13 bases between the two germline ends. As DNA, the CDR3 is TGTGCCAGCAGCGCCCAGGGGCCTTCCTCCTACGAGCAGTACTTC. This gives the protein CASSAQGPSSYEQYF. The complete variable domain, with remaining parts taken from reference TRBV9 and TRBJ2-7, reads DSGVTQTPKHLITATGQRVTLRCSPRSGDLSVYWYQQSLDQGLQFLIQYYNGEERAKGNILERFSAQQFPDLHSELNLSSLELGDSALYFCASSAQGPSSYEQYFGPGTRLTVT.

This clonotype has at least ten counts. V gene TRBV28 combines with J gene TRBJ1-1; D may be TRBD1 (5 bases). The CDR3 consists of 16 residues. V shed 5 bases and J shed 3 bases, with 19 bases lying between them. From germline, CDR1 is MDHEN and CDR2 SYDVKM. In DNA form, the CDR3 reads TGTGCCAGCAGTCAGGGCGTGGGGGGAGGATACACTGAAGCTTTCTTT. This sequence encodes CASSQGVGGGYTEAFF.

This clonotype was detected only a few times. The V and J genes are TRBV7-9 and TRBJ1-5, with D possibly TRBD1 on 6 matching bases. V was clipped by 0 bases and J by 3 bases, with 18 bases between them. Germline loops: CDR1 SEHNR, CDR2 FQNEAQ (reference sequence). CDR3 length: 18 amino acids. The CDR3 is CASSLALTWGQSNQPQHF. Written as DNA, the CDR3 is TGTGCCAGCAGCTTAGCACTTACCTGGGGGCAGTCCAATCAGCCCCAGCATTTT.

This clonotype was counted at least ten times. This sequence joins TRBV10-3 and TRBJ2-7; possibly TRBD1 or TRBD2 for D (5 bases each). CDR3 length equals 17 residues. With 3 bases removed from V and 4 bases from J, the gap between germline ends came to 22 bases. The germline V gene has CDR1 ENHRY and CDR2 SYGVKD. CDR3 protein: CAISESIIGTRGYEQYF. The CDR3 bases are TGTGCCATCAGTGAATCCATAATTGGGACCCGAGGGTACGAGCAGTACTTC.

This clonotype was detected ten times or more. The chain recombines TRBV2 with TRBJ1-4, with D possibly matching TRBD1 (5 bases). The CDR3 runs to 16 residues. Trimming removed 2 bases at V and 5 bases at J, with 15 bases between. Germline values: CDR1 SNHLY, CDR2 FYNNEI. Written as DNA, the CDR3 is TGTGCCAGCAGTGAATTGGGGGGATCTCCAAATGAAAAACTGTTTTTT. Translating it yields CASSELGGSPNEKLFF.

The CDR3, as DNA: TGTGCCAGTAGTCTCCGCTCGGGGGATGAGCAGTTCTTC. Its protein product is CASSLRSGDEQFF. The rearrangement links TRBV19 to TRBJ2-1; tentatively, D is TRBD2 (6 bases). CDR1 LNHDA and CDR2 SQIVND come from the germline V gene (reference sequence). Deletions cut 5 bases from V and 8 bases from J, with 13 bases between. The CDR3 runs to 13 residues.

This clonotype was seen many times. This chain uses TRBV2 with TRBJ2-5; maybe TRBD2 (5 bases). CDR3 size: 15 residues. Trimming cost V 10 bases and J 2 bases, with 20 bases left between them. Germline V gene sequence: CDR1 SNHLY, CDR2 FYNNEI. The CDR3, as DNA: TGTGCCACCATGATCAGACGGGAACCACAAGAGACCCAGTACTTC. Its translation is CATMIRREPQETQYF.

Worth noting for this clonotype: Just one base apart from a much larger clone, this may be a read error. This rearrangement joins TRBV29-1 to TRBJ2-5, with 10 bases aligning to TRBD2. The CDR3 loop spans 15 amino acids. Germline lookup yields CDR1 SQVTM and CDR2 ANQGSEA. In DNA form, the CDR3 reads TGCAGCGTGAAAGAGGCTAGCGGGAGCGAAGAGGCCCAGTACTTC. Its protein product is CSVKEASGSEEAQYF.